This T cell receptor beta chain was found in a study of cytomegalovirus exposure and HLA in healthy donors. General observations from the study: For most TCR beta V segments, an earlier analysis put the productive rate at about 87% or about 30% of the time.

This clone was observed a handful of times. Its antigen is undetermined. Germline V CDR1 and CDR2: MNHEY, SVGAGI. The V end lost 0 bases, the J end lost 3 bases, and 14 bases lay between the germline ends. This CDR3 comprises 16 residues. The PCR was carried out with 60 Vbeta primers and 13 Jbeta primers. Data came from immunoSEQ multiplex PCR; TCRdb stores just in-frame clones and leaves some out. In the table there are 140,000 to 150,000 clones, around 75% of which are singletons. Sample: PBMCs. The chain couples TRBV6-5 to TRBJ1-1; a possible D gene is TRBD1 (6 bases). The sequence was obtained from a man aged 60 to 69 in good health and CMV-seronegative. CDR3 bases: TGTGCCAGCAGTTACTCCTCAGGGGCAACGGACACTGAAGCTTTCTTT. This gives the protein CASSYSSGATDTEAFF.